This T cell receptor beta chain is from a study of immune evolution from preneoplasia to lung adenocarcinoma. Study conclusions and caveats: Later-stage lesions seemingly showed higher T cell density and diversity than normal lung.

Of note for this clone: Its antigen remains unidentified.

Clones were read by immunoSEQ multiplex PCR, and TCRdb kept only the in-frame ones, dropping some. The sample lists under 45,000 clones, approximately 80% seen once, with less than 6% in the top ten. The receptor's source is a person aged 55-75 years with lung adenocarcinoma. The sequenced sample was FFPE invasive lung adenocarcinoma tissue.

CDR3 in amino acids: CASSAPGSQRNTGELFF. CDR3 sequence (DNA): TGTGCCAGCAGTGCCCCCGGGAGCCAACGAAACACCGGGGAGCTGTTTTTT. The chain links TRBV25-1 to TRBJ2-2; the D gene is possibly TRBD2 (6 bases). The V gene's germline CDR1 is MGHDK and CDR2 SYGVNS. The CDR3 totals 17 residues. V shed 4 bases and J shed 2 bases, with 17 bases lying between them.